Each of the 3 T cell receptor beta chains below was sequenced from the same sample in a study of a mutant IDH1 vaccine in newly diagnosed glioma (dated by TCRdb to the early 2020s). The time point label, as the study defines it: baseline, week 1 (first vaccination visit). Reading the label with the study, this specimen's treatment or condition is: pre-vaccination baseline after standard-of-care therapy. Library preparation was by the immunoSEQ multiplex PCR assay. Held by TCRdb, this immuneACCESS table contains in-frame sequences only and omits some clones. Under half of the omission traces to an unresolved V gene where checked; the cause of the rest is unknown. In all, the sample holds about 38,000 clones, and 80% to 95% of those were seen once. Over 15% of the sample goes to the ten largest clones. This material consisted of PBMCs, taken from a glioma patient treated with radiotherapy, temozolomide or both. The receptors derive from a man younger than 30 with glioma.

The V and J genes are TRBV6-1 and TRBJ1-5, with a tentative D call TRBD1 (5 bases). Germline values: CDR1 MNHNS, CDR2 SASEGT. The CDR3 totals 15 residues. Trimming stripped 2 bases from V and 0 bases from J, with 8 bases between. The CDR3 is CASSEWGISNQPQHF. CDR3 coding DNA: TGTGCCAGCAGTGAATGGGGGATTAGCAATCAGCCCCAGCATTTT.

The J gene is TRBJ2-1, the V gene TRBV6-5; the D is unclear. Trimming cost V 6 bases and J 0 bases, with 9 bases left between them. CDR3 size: 14 residues. The germline V gene encodes CDR1 MNHEY and CDR2 SVGAGI. CDR3 in DNA: TGTGCCAGCAGCCCCTTTGACTCCTACAATGAGCAGTTCTTC. Translating it yields CASSPFDSYNEQFF.

This sequence joins TRBV2 and TRBJ1-5; D gene unclear. CDR1 and CDR2 (germline): SNHLY, FYNNEI. V gave up 4 bases and J gave up 3 bases, with 10 bases separating them. The CDR3 contains 14 residues. The CDR3 coding sequence is TGTGCCAGCAGTGCCCCCGGCAACAATCAGCCCCAGCATTTT. It specifies CASSAPGNNQPQHF.